A single sample gave rise to the 11 T cell receptor beta chains below, sequenced in a study of cytomegalovirus exposure and HLA in healthy donors. It was with 60 Vbeta and 13 Jbeta primers that the PCR ran. Clones were read by immunoSEQ multiplex PCR, and TCRdb kept only the in-frame ones, dropping some. Among some 180,000 clones, approximately 84% were seen once, and the ten largest hold approximately 2.6%. Source material: PBMCs. These receptors were collected from a female donor in good health and CMV-seronegative.

The chain couples TRBV28 to TRBJ1-1; 8 positions match TRBD1. Germline trimming cut 6 bases from V and 7 bases from J; bases unmatched to any gene: 4. The CDR3 runs to 12 residues. CDR1 is MDHEN and CDR2 is SYDVKM in the germline V gene. The chain's CDR3 is CASSYDRGEAFF. The CDR3 nucleotides are TGTGCCAGCAGCTACGACAGGGGTGAAGCTTTCTTT.

The sample holds one count of this clone. The genes are TRBV19 and TRBJ2-1, with 10 bases matching TRBD1. Germline CDR1 is LNHDA and CDR2 is SQIVND (reference sequence). V was pared by 5 bases and J by 4 bases, with 5 bases of the junction left unmatched. The length of the CDR3 is 15 residues. CDR3 in amino acids: CASSVGTGEYNEQFF. The CDR3 coding sequence is TGTGCCAGTAGTGTGGGGACAGGGGAGTACAATGAGCAGTTCTTC. The complete variable domain, with remaining parts taken from reference TRBV19 and TRBJ2-1, reads DGGITQSPKYLFRKEGQNVTLSCEQNLNHDAMYWYRQDPGQGLRLIYYSQIVNDFQKGDIAEGYSVSREKKESFPLTVTSAQKNPTAFYLCASSVGTGEYNEQFFGPGTRLTVL.

This chain joins TRBV6-1 and TRBJ2-7, with 7 bases that match TRBD1. The CDR3 contains 13 residues. CDR1 is MNHNS and CDR2 is SASEGT in the germline V gene. V shed 6 bases and J 2 bases; nucleotides not matched to a gene: 4. The chain's CDR3 is CASRGTATYEQYF. In DNA form, the CDR3 reads TGTGCCAGCAGAGGGACAGCAACCTACGAGCAGTACTTC.

In this sample, this clone turned up once. The chain combines TRBV9 with TRBJ2-7; TRBD1 is a possible D gene (6 bases). Germline V gene sequence: CDR1 SGDLS, CDR2 YYNGEE. The CDR3 has 14 amino acids. V lost 1 base, J lost 2 bases, and 10 bases lay in between. CDR3 region: CASSVSRGTYEQYF. The CDR3 DNA reads TGTGCCAGCAGCGTATCCAGGGGAACCTACGAGCAGTACTTC.

This clone was seen only a few times. V gene TRBV28 combines with J gene TRBJ2-7; D gene unclear. V lost 7 bases and J 0 bases, leaving 10 bases between the germline ends. The CDR3 consists of 13 residues. Germline CDR1 reads MDHEN; CDR2 reads SYDVKM. This CDR3 reads CASNPLSSYEQYF. The CDR3 coding sequence is TGTGCCAGCAACCCGCTATCCTCCTACGAGCAGTACTTC.

Only a few counts were recorded for this clone. The chain links TRBV28 to TRBJ1-2; 8 bases align to TRBD1. Trimming took 8 bases from V and 3 from J; bases not matched to a gene: 2. From germline, CDR1 is MDHEN and CDR2 SYDVKM. This CDR3 is built from 12 residues. CDR3 protein: CASWDRHYGYTF. For the CDR3, the DNA is TGTGCCAGCTGGGACAGGCACTATGGCTACACCTTC.

V usage is TRBV4-2 and J usage is TRBJ2-7; 8 positions match TRBD1. The CDR3 sequence is 17 residues long. The V gene end was trimmed by 2 bases and the J gene end by 0 bases; junction bases not matched to a gene: 9. Looked up from germline, CDR1 is LGHNA and CDR2 is YNFKEQ. The CDR3 sequence: CASSQQHRDRSSYEQYF. The DNA for the CDR3 is TGTGCCAGCAGCCAACAACACCGGGACAGGAGCTCCTACGAGCAGTACTTC.

The chain is built from TRBV7-9 and TRBJ2-2; TRBD2 matches at 12 bases. The CDR3 has 16 residues. Germline CDR1 and CDR2: SEHNR and FQNEAQ (reference sequence). J lost 7 bases, V lost 5 bases, and 8 bases had no gene match. DNA of the CDR3: TGTGCCAGCAGCGCTGGACTAGCGGGATCGAACGGGGAGCTGTTTTTT. As protein: CASSAGLAGSNGELFF.

Details on this clone: A junction end diverges from the germline sequence, so it may reflect a read error. The sample contains more than one DNA sequence encoding this CDR3. The chain joins TRBV29-1 to TRBJ1-1; D gene unclear. The CDR3 has 12 residues. The germline gives CDR1 SQVTM, CDR2 ANQGSEA. Here the CDR3 DNA reads TGCAGCGTTGACCGCGGGATTACTGAGGCTTTCTTT. Residues: CSVDRGITEAFF.

This clone was observed a handful of times. This chain links TRBV2 with TRBJ1-2; D not resolved. Germline CDR1 SNHLY, CDR2 FYNNEI. The CDR3 is 13 residues long. V lost 1 base, J lost 4 bases, and 7 bases lay in between. The CDR3 DNA is TGTGCCAGCAGTGAAGGGGCTCGCTATGGCTACACCTTC. Protein: CASSEGARYGYTF.

The V call is TRBV11-3, the J call TRBJ2-3; D perhaps matches TRBD1 (7 bases). Germline loops: CDR1 SGHNT, CDR2 YENEEA. V lost 4 bases and J lost 5, with 16 bases in between. The CDR3 totals 15 residues. The CDR3 nucleotides are TGTGCCAGCAGCTCGGGCGGGGACAGTATAGATACGCAGTATTTT. Residues: CASSSGGDSIDTQYF. The full variable domain, rest sourced from reference TRBV11-3 and TRBJ2-3, is EAGVVQSPRYKIIEKKQPVAFWCNPISGHNTLYWYLQNLGQGPELLIRYENEEAVDDSQLPKDRFSAERLKGVDSTLKIQPAELGDSAVYLCASSSGGDSIDTQYFGPGTRLTVL.